The rows below give T cell receptor beta chains drawn from one sample of a study of beta chain features in type 1 diabetes. The method was immunoSEQ multiplex PCR; TCRdb's version includes in-frame clones alone and lacks a portion of them. The sample has 310,000 or so clones, approximately 11% seen once; the top ten hold roughly 0.014%. The sample comprised naive CD4+ T cells from blood. The source is a woman aged 25 to 45 in good health. CDR3s include the opening cysteine and the closing phenylalanine or tryptophan. Clone size is given for some rows only: seen once, a few or many times, or a class if the clone is expanded.

12,NA,TRBV11-2,TRBJ2-2,CASSLVAGELFF
14,few,TRBV9,TRBJ2-7,CASSVSGTSNEQYF
12,NA,TRBV5-4,TRBJ2-7,CASSKGDYEQYF
14,NA,TRBV7-2,TRBJ2-7,CASSIGTGYYEQYF
14,NA,TRBV7-2,TRBJ2-7,CASSAAGSSYEQYF
17,NA,TRBV18,TRBJ1-2,CASSLFTPSYESYGYTF
14,few,TRBV30,TRBJ2-5,CAWSTGNLRETQYF
11,few,TRBV20-1,TRBJ1-3,CSAHRVNTIYF
14,NA,TRBV27,TRBJ2-3,CASVKTSGTDTQYF
10,few,TRBV20-1,TRBJ1-1,CSARRVEAFF
12,few,TRBV29-1,TRBJ2-1,CSVAGGVRGEFF
17,NA,TRBV7-2,TRBJ2-5,CASSLSGTGTVTETQYF
16,few,TRBV7-2,TRBJ2-1,CASSAPGLAGGREQFF
11,few,TRBV6-6,TRBJ2-7,CASRTDYEQYF
12,NA,TRBV7-3,TRBJ2-5,CASSSGEGSQYF
16,NA,TRBV30,TRBJ2-2,CAWSGLLTGGTGELFF
14,few,TRBV19,TRBJ2-7,CASRPTGERYEQYF
15,few,TRBV7-3,TRBJ2-2,CASSLMAANTGELFF
15,few,TRBV9,TRBJ1-1,CASSAQGHSNTEAFF
17,few,TRBV15,TRBJ2-3,CATSRALTSGNFETQYF
13,few,TRBV29-1,TRBJ1-1,CSVHRSANTEAFF
14,NA,TRBV7-8,TRBJ2-2,CASSLNRYTGELFF
18,few,TRBV28,TRBJ1-4,CATSSLSGQTTRGEKLFF
16,NA,TRBV19,TRBJ1-1,CASSPLGQLMNTEAFF
15,NA,TRBV29-1,TRBJ2-3,CSVKSWSASTDTQYF
15,few,TRBV5-4,TRBJ2-3,CASSYDTASTDTQYF
16,NA,TRBV4-3,TRBJ2-2,CASSLEPGLAPGELFF
14,NA,TRBV6-6,TRBJ2-1,CASRAESSYNEQFF